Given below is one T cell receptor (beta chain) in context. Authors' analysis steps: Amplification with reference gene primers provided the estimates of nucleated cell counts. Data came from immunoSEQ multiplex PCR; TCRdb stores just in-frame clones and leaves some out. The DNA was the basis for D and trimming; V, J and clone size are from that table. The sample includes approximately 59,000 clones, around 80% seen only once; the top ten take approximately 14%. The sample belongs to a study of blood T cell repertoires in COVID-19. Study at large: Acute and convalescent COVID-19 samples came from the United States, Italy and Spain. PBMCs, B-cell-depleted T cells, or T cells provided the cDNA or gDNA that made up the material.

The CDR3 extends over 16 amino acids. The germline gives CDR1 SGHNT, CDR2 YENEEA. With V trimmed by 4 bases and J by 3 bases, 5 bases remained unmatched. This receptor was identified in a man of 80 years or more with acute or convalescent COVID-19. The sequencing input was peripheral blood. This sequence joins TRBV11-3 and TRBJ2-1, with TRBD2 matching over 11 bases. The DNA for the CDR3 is TGTGCCAGCAGCTACACACTAGCGGGAGACTACAATGAGCAGTTCTTC. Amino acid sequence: CASSYTLAGDYNEQFF. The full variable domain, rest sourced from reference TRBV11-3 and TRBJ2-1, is EAGVVQSPRYKIIEKKQPVAFWCNPISGHNTLYWYLQNLGQGPELLIRYENEEAVDDSQLPKDRFSAERLKGVDSTLKIQPAELGDSAVYLCASSYTLAGDYNEQFFGPGTRLTVL.